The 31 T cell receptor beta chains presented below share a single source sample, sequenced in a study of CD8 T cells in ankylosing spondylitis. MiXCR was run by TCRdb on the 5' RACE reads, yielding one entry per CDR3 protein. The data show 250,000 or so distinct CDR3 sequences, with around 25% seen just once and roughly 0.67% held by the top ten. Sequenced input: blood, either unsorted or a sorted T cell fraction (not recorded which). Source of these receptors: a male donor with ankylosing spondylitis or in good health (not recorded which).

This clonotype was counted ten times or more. CDR3 amino acids: CASRTGGAYEQYF. The CDR3 nucleotides are TGTGCCAGCAGAACGGGTGGAGCCTACGAGCAGTACTTC. V is TRBV2 and J is TRBJ2-7; D is ambiguous. Germline-derived CDR1 and CDR2 are SNHLY and FYNNEI. Trimming pared 6 bases from V and 2 bases from J, leaving 11 bases between. The CDR3 length is 13 residues.

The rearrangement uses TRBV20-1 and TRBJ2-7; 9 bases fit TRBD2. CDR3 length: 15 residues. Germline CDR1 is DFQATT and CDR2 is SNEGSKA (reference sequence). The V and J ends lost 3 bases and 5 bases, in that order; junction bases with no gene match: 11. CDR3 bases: TGCAGTGCTAGTGCTAGCGGGGCCTGGAGGGACGAGCAGTACTTC. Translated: CSASASGAWRDEQYF.

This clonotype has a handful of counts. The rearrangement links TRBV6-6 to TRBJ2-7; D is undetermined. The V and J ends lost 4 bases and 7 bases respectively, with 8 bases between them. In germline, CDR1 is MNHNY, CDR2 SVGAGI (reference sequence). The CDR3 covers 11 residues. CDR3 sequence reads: CASSFGDEQYF. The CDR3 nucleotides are TGTGCCAGCAGTTTCGGAGATGAGCAGTACTTC.

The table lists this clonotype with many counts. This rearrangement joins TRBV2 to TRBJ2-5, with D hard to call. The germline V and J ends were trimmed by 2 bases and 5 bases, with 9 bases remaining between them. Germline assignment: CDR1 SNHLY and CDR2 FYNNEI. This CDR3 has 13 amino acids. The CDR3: CASSERLPETQYF. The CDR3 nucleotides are TGTGCCAGCAGTGAACGGCTTCCGGAGACCCAGTACTTC.

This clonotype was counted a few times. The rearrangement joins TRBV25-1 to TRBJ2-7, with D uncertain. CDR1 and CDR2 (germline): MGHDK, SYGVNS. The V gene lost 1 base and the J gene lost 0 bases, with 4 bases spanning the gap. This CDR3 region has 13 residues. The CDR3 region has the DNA TGTGCCAGCAGTGAATTCTCCTCCTACGAGCAGTACTTC. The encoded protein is CASSEFSSYEQYF.

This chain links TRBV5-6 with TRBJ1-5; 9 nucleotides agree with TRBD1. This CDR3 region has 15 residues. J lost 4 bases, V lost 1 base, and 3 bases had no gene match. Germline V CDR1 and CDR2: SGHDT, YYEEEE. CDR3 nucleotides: TGTGCCAGCAGCTTGATGGACAGGGGAAATCAGCCCCAGCATTTT. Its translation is CASSLMDRGNQPQHF. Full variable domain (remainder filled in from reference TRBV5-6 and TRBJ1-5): DAGVTQSPTHLIKTRGQQVTLRCSPKSGHDTVSWYQQALGQGPQFIFQYYEEEERQRGNFPDRFSGHQFPNYSSELNVNALLLGDSALYLCASSLMDRGNQPQHFGDGTRLSIL.

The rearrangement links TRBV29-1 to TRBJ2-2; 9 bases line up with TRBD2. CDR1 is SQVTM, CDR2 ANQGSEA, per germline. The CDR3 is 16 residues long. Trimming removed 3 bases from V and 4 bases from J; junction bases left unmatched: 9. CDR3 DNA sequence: TGCAGCGTTGAGAGCTTGCGGGGGGGCCGCACCGGGGAGCTGTTTTTT. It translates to CSVESLRGGRTGELFF.

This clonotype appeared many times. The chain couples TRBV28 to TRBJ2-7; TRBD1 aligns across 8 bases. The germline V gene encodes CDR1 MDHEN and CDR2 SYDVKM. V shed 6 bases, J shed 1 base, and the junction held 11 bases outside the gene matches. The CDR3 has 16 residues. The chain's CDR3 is CASSPSWTGISYEQYF. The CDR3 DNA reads TGTGCCAGCAGCCCTTCCTGGACAGGGATTTCCTACGAGCAGTACTTC.

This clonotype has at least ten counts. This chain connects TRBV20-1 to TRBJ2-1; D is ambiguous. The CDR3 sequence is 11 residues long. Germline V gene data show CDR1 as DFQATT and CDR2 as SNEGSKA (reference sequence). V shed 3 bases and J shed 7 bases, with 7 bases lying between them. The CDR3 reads CSASVENEQFF. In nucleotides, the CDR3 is TGCAGTGCTAGTGTTGAAAATGAGCAGTTCTTC.

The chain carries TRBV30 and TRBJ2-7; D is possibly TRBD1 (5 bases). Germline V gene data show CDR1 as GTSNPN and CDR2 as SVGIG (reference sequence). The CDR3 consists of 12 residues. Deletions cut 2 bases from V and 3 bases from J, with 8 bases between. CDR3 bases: TGTGCCTGGAGTTGGGGCAACTACGAGCAGTACTTC. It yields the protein CAWSWGNYEQYF.

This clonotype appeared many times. The CDR3: CSALEPETQYF. The CDR3 DNA reads as TGCAGTGCTCTCGAACCCGAGACCCAGTACTTC. The chain has TRBV20-1 and TRBJ2-5, with no clear D. The CDR3 totals 11 residues. The germline gives CDR1 DFQATT, CDR2 SNEGSKA (reference sequence). V lost 5 bases to trimming and J lost 5 bases, with 9 bases between them.

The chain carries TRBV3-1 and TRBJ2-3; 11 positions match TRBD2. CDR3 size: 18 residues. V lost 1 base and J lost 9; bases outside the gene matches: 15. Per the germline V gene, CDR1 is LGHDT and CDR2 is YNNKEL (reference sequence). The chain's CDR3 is CASSQVTPLAGGSGTQYF. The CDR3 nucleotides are TGTGCCAGCAGCCAAGTTACCCCCCTAGCGGGGGGTTCCGGGACGCAGTATTTT.

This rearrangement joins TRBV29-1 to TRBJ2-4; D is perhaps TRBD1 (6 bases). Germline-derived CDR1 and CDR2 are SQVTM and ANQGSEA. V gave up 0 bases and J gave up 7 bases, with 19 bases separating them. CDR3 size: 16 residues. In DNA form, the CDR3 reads TGCAGCGTTGAAGATCCCCGGACAGCCTCGGGCAACATTCAGTACTTC. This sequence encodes CSVEDPRTASGNIQYF.

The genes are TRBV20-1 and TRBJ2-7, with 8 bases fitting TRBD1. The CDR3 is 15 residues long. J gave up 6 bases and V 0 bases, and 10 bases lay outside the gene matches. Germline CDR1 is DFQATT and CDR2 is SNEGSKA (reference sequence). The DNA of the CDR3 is TGCAGTGCTAGAGATCTTAGGACAGGGACCTTCGAGCAGTACTTC. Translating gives CSARDLRTGTFEQYF.

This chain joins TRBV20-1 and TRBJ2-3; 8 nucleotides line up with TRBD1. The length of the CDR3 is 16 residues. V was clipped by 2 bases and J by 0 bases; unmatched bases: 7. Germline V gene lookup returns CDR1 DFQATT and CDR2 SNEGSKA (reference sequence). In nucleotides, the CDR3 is TGCAGTGCTAGACGCGTGGACAGGGACAGCACAGATACGCAGTATTTT. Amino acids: CSARRVDRDSTDTQYF.

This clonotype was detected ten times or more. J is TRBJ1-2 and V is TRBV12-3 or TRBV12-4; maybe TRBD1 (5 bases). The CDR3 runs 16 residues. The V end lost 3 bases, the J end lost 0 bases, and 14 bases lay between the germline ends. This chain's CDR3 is CASSFSVGDANYGYTF. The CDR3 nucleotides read TGTGCCAGCAGTTTCAGTGTCGGGGACGCTAACTATGGCTACACCTTC.

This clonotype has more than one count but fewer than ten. CDR3 bases: TGCAGTGCTAGAGATTCGGGTCGGGGGGGCCGCTACAATGAGCAGTTCTTC. This sequence encodes CSARDSGRGGRYNEQFF. V gene TRBV20-1 combines with J gene TRBJ2-1; 8 nucleotides line up with TRBD2. The CDR3 covers 17 residues. CDR1 DFQATT and CDR2 SNEGSKA come from the germline V gene (reference sequence). The ends lost 0 bases at V and 3 bases at J; junction bases unmatched: 10.

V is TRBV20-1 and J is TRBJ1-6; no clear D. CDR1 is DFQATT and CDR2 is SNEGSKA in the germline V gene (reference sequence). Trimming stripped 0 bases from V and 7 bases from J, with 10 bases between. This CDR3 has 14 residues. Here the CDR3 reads CSARDSVRNSPLHF. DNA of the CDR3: TGCAGTGCTAGAGATTCGGTCCGGAATTCACCCCTCCACTTT.

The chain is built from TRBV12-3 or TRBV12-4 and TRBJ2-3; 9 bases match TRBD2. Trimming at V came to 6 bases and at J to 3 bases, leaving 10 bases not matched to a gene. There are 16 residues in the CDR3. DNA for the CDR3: TGTGCCAGCAGACCACCCGGGACTAGCCGGACAGATACGCAGTATTTT. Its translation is CASRPPGTSRTDTQYF.

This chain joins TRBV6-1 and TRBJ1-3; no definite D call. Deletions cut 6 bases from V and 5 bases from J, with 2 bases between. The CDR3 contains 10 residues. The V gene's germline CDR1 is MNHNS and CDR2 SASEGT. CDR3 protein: CASRRNTIYF. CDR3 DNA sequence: TGTGCCAGCAGACGAAACACCATATATTTT.

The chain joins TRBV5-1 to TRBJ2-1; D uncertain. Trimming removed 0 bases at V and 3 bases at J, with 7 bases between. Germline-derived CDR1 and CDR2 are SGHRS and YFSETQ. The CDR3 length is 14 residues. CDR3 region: CASSLAAYYNEQFF. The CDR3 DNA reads TGCGCCAGCAGCTTGGCTGCCTACTACAATGAGCAGTTCTTC.

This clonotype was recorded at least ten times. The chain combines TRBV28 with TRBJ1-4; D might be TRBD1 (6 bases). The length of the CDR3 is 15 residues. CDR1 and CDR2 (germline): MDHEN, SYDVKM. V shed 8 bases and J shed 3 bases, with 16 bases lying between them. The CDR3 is CASESGGRSNEKLFF. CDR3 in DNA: TGTGCCAGCGAATCCGGGGGCAGGTCTAATGAAAAACTGTTTTTT.

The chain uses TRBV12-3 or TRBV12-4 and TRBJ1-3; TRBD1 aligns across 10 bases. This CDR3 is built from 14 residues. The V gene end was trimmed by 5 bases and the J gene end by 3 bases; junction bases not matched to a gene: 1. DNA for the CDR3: TGTGCCAGCAGTCGGGACAGGGGTGGAAACACCATATATTTT. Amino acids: CASSRDRGGNTIYF.

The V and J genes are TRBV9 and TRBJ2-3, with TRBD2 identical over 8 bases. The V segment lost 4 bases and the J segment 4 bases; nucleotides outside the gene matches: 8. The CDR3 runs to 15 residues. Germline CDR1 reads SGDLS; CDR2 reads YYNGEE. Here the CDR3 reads CASSPTGGWADTQYF. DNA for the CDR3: TGTGCCAGCAGCCCCACGGGAGGGTGGGCAGATACGCAGTATTTT.

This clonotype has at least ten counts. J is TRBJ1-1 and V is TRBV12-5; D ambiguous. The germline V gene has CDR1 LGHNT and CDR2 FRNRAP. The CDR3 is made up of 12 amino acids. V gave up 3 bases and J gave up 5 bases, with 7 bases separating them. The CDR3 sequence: CASGFRATEAFF. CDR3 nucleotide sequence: TGTGCTAGTGGTTTTCGGGCTACTGAAGCTTTCTTT.

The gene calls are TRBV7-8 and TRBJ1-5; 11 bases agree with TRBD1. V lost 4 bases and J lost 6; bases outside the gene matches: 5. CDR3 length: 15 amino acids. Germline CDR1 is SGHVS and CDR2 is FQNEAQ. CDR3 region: CASSSGQGASQPQHF. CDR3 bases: TGTGCCAGCAGCTCCGGACAGGGGGCGAGTCAGCCCCAGCATTTT.

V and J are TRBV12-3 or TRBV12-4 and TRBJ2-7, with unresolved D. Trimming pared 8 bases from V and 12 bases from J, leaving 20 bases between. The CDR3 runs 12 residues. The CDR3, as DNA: TGTGCCAGCCGCCAGCCAGCTAGTCCAGGGTACTTC. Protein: CASRQPASPGYF.

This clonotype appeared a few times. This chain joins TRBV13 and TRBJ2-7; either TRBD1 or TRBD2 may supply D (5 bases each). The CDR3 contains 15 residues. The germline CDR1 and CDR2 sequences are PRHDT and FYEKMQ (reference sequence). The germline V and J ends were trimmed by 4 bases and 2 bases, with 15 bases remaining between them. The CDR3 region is CASSSSMGVPYEQYF. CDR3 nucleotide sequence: TGTGCCAGCAGCTCCTCAATGGGGGTCCCCTACGAGCAGTACTTC. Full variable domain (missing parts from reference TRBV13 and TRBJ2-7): AAGVIQSPRHLIKEKRETATLKCYPIPRHDTVYWYQQGPGQDPQFLISFYEKMQSDKGSIPDRFSAQQFSDYHSELNMSSLELGDSALYFCASSSSMGVPYEQYFGPGTRLTVT.

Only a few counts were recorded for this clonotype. The CDR3: CASSGEEQYF. CDR3 nucleotides: TGTGCCAGCTCCGGGGAGGAGCAGTACTTC. This chain connects TRBV3-1 to TRBJ2-7, with D possibly TRBD2 on 5 matching bases. Germline V gene lookup returns CDR1 LGHDT and CDR2 YNNKEL (reference sequence). The length of the CDR3 is 10 residues. V lost 8 bases and J 7 bases, leaving 9 bases between the germline ends.

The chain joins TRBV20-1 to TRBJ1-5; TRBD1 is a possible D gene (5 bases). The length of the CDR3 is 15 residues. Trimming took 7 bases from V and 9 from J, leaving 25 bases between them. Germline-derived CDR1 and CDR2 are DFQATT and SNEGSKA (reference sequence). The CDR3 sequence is CSVSRGTAGSRPQHF. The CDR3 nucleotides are TGCAGTGTTTCTAGAGGGACTGCAGGATCGCGGCCCCAGCATTTT.

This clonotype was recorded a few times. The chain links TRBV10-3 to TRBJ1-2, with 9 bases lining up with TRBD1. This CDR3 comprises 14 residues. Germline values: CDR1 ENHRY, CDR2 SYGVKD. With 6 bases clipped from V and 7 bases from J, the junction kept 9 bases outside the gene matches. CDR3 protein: CAISETGGPFGYTF. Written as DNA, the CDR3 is TGTGCCATCAGCGAAACAGGGGGCCCCTTTGGCTACACCTTC.